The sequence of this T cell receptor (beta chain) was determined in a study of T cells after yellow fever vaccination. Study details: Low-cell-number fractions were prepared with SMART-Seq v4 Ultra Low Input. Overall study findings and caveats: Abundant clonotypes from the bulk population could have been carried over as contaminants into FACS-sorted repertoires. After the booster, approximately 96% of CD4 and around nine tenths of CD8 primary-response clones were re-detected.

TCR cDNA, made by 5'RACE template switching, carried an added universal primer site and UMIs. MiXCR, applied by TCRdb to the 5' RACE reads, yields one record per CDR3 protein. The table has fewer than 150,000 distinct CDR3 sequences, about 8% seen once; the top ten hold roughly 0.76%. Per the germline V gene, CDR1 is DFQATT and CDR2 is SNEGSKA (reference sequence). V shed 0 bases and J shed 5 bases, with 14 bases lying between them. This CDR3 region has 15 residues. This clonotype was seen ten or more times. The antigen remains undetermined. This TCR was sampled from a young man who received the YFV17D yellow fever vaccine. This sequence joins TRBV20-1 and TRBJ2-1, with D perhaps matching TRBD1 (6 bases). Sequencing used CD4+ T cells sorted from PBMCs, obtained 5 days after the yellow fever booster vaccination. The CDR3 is CSARDPVRGDNEQFF. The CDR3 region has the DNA TGCAGTGCTAGAGATCCCGTCAGGGGAGACAATGAGCAGTTCTTC.